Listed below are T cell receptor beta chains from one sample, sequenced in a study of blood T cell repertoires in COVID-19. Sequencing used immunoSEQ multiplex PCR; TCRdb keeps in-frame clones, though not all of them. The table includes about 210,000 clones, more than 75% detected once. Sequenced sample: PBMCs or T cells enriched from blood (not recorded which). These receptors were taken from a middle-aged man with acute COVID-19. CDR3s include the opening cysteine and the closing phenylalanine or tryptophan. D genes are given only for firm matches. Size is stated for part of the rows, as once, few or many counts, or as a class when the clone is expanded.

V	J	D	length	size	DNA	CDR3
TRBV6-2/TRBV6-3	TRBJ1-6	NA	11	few	TGTGCCAGCAGTTCCGGGTCACCCCTCCACTTT	CASSSGSPLHF
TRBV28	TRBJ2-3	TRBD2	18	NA	TGTGCCAGCAGTTTATATATTCCTAGCGGCCTATCAACAGATACGCAGTATTTT	CASSLYIPSGLSTDTQYF
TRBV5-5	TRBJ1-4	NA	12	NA	TGTGCCAGCAGCTGGGGCGGTGAAAAACTGTTTTTT	CASSWGGEKLFF
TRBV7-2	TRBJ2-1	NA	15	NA	TGTGCCAGCAGCCCCACGACTAGTCCCTACAATGAGCAGTTCTTC	CASSPTTSPYNEQFF
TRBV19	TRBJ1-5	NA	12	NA	TGTGCCAGCCGCCGGGGGGATCAGCCCCAGCATTTT	CASRRGDQPQHF
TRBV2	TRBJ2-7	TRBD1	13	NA	TGTGCCAGCAGTCAGGACAGGGGGTACGAGCAGTACTTC	CASSQDRGYEQYF
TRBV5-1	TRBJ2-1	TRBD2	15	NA	TGCGCCAGCAGCTGGACTAGCGGAGACGGCAATGAGCAGTTCTTC	CASSWTSGDGNEQFF
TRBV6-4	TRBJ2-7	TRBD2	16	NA	TGTGCCAGCACCCAGCCATTAAGCGGGAGCTCTGACGAGCAGTACTTC	CASTQPLSGSSDEQYF
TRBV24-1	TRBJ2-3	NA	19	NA	TGTGCCACCAGTGATTTGGATGCGTTCGACGGGGGAACGGAGCTTACGCAGTATTTT	CATSDLDAFDGGTELTQYF
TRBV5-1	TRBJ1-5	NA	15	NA	TGCGCCAGCTTTTCTCGGCGGTCTAGCAATCAGCCCCAGCATTTT	CASFSRRSSNQPQHF
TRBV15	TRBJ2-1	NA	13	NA	TGTGCCACCAGCAGAGATCCAGGCAATGAGCAGTTCTTC	CATSRDPGNEQFF
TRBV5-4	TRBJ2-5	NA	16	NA	TGTGCCAGCAGCTTGATGGGGGGAGGGGGAGGAGAGACCCAGTACTTC	CASSLMGGGGGETQYF
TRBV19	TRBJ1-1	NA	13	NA	TGTGCCAGCAGGGATTTGGGTTACACTGAAGCTTTCTTT	CASRDLGYTEAFF
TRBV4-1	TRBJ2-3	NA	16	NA	TGCGCCAGCAGCCAAGATCCGGGACTCCCCGCAGATACGCAGTATTTT	CASSQDPGLPADTQYF
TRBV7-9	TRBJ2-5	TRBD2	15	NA	TGTGCCAGCAGCTTGCTCGGGAGGGGCTGGGAGACCCAGTACTTC	CASSLLGRGWETQYF
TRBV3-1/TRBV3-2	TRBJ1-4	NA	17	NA	TGTGCCAGCAGCCAATTGCTCGGTCTCAGCGGAAATGAAAAACTGTTTTTT	CASSQLLGLSGNEKLFF
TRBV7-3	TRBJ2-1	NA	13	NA	TGTGCCAGCAGCTTGAATGCGTACAATGAGCAGTTCTTC	CASSLNAYNEQFF
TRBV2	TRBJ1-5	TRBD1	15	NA	TGTGCCAGCAGGATGGGACAGTATAGCAATCAGCCCCAGCATTTT	CASRMGQYSNQPQHF
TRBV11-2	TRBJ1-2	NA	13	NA	TGTGCCAGCAGCCCTACCCCAGGCTCTGGCTACACCTTC	CASSPTPGSGYTF
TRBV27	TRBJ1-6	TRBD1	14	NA	TGTGCCAGTAGACAGGGGCAAGATAATTCACCCCTCCACTTT	CASRQGQDNSPLHF
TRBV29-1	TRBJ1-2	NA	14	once	TGCAGCGTTGAAGATGGCAGGGCTCAGTCTGGCTACACCTTC	CSVEDGRAQSGYTF
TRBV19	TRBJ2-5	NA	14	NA	TGTGCCAGTAGTATAGGAACAGCCCAAGAGACCCAGTACTTC	CASSIGTAQETQYF
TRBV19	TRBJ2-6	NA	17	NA	TGTGCCAGTACGAGACTAGATGGGAGCTCTGGGGCCAACGTCCTGACTTTC	CASTRLDGSSGANVLTF
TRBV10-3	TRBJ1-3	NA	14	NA	TGTGCCATCAGCGGACAGAACTCTGGAAACACCATATATTTT	CAISGQNSGNTIYF
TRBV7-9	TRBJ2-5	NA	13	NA	TGTGCCAGCAGCCCCGACTACCTCGCGACCCAGTACTTC	CASSPDYLATQYF
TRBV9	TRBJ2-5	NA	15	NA	TGTGCCAGCAGCGGCCCCGGGACAACCCAAGAGACCCAGTACTTC	CASSGPGTTQETQYF
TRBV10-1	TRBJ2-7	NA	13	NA	TGCGCCAGCAGTACAGGGCCCAGCTACGAGCAGTACTTC	CASSTGPSYEQYF
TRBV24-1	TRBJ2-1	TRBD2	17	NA	TGTGCCACCAGTGATGGCGGGAGGTCAAGCTCCTACAATGAGCAGTTCTTC	CATSDGGRSSSYNEQFF
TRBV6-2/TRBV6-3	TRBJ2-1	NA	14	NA	TGTGCCAGCAGTTTGCGAGCGGGCTACAATGAGCAGTTCTTC	CASSLRAGYNEQFF
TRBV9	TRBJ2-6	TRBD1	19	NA	TGTGCCAGCAGCCTACGGGGGACAGGGTTAAGGTCTGGGGCCAACGTCCTGACTTTC	CASSLRGTGLRSGANVLTF
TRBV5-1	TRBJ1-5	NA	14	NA	TGCGCCAGCAGCGGGGGACTCGGTGGGGAGCCCCAGCATTTT	CASSGGLGGEPQHF
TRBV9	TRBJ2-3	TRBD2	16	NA	TGTGCCAGCAGCGCACCGGGCGGGAGGCTCACAGATACGCAGTATTTT	CASSAPGGRLTDTQYF
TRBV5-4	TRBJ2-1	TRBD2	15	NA	TGTGCCAGCAGCTTTTTGGCTAGCGGACACAATGAGCAGTTCTTC	CASSFLASGHNEQFF
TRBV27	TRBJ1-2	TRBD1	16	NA	TGTGCCAGCAGTTTATTAGGACAGGGGAGCCACTATGGCTACACCTTC	CASSLLGQGSHYGYTF
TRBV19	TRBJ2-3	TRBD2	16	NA	TGTGCCAGTAGTACGTTACTAGCGGGAGGAACAGATACGCAGTATTTT	CASSTLLAGGTDTQYF
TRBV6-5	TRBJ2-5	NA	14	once	TGTGCCAGCAGTTACTCAGGAGGGGCGGAGACCCAGTACTTC	CASSYSGGAETQYF
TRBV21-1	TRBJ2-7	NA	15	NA	TGTGCCAGCAGCAAAGTCGACAGGGCCACCTACGAGCAGTACTTC	CASSKVDRATYEQYF
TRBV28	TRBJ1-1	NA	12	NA	TGTGCCAGCAGTGTAAACCGGGGGTTAGCTTTCTTT	CASSVNRGLAFF
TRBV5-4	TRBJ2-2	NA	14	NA	TGTGCCAGCAGCTTGGGACAGGCTACCGGGGAGCTGTTTTTT	CASSLGQATGELFF
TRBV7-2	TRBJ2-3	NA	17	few	TGTGCCAGCAGCTTAGGAGGGGGAGCGGCTAGCACAGATACGCAGTATTTT	CASSLGGGAASTDTQYF
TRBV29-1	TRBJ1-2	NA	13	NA	TGCAGCGTTGCCCGATCAGGGGACTATGGCTACACCTTC	CSVARSGDYGYTF
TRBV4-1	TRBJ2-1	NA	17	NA	TGCGCCAGCAGCCAAGATGGGCGGGGTGCCTCCTACAATGAGCAGTTCTTC	CASSQDGRGASYNEQFF
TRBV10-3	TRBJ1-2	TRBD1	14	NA	TGTGCCATCACCTTGGACAGGGCAGGAGGTGGCTACACCTTC	CAITLDRAGGGYTF
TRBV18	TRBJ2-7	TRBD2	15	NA	TGTGCCAGCTCACCGAAGCGGGAGGTAACCTACGAGCAGTACTTC	CASSPKREVTYEQYF